These 8 T cell receptor beta chains were all obtained from the same sample, sequenced in a study of blood T cell repertoires in COVID-19. Only in-frame clones appear in the TCRdb table, and some are missing; sequencing was by immunoSEQ multiplex PCR. The sample lists about 120,000 clones, approximately 88% seen once, with about 8.1% in the top ten. Sample: peripheral blood. All receptors come from a woman aged 40 to 49 with acute or convalescent COVID-19.

The genes are TRBV3-1 (or the pseudogene TRBV3-2) and TRBJ1-1; D is possibly TRBD1 (5 bases). In germline, CDR1 is LGHDT, CDR2 YNNKEL (reference sequence). The CDR3 extends over 15 amino acids. V lost 3 bases and J lost 1, with 12 bases in between. The CDR3 bases are TGTGCCAGCAGCCACGAGACCAGGGCGAACACTGAAGCTTTCTTT. Protein sequence: CASSHETRANTEAFF.

In this sample, this clone turned up once. It is unclear where the CDR3 begins or ends on the DNA, so no DNA is shown, and the CDR3 is as TCRdb lists it. J is TRBJ1-4 and V is TRBV21-1; the table's D call TRBD1 went unverified against the DNA. TRBV21-1 is classified as a pseudogene. Inclusive of both ends, the CDR3 amounts to 17 amino acids. The CDR3 is CAYHWALGAGEFPFLFF.

This clone showed up just once. V is TRBV9 and J is TRBJ2-3; the D is unclear. The CDR3 has 16 amino acids. V was shortened by 4 bases and J by 2 bases, with 17 bases between the two germline ends. Per germline, CDR1 SGDLS and CDR2 YYNGEE. The CDR3 sequence: CASSLGISEVTDTQYF. CDR3 coding DNA: TGTGCCAGCAGCTTAGGGATCTCCGAGGTCACAGATACGCAGTATTTT.

This rearrangement joins TRBV2 to TRBJ1-2; the match to TRBD1 covers 11 bases. Germline CDR1 reads SNHLY; CDR2 reads FYNNEI. The CDR3 contains 14 residues. V shed 3 bases and J 8 bases; nucleotides not matched to a gene: 5. This chain's CDR3 is CASSEGQGVEGYTF. The CDR3 DNA follows: TGTGCCAGCAGTGAGGGACAGGGGGTTGAGGGCTACACCTTC.

This chain uses TRBV19 with TRBJ2-7; 7 bases agree with TRBD1. With V trimmed by 10 bases and J by 7 bases, 13 bases remained unmatched. The CDR3 consists of 13 residues. Per germline, CDR1 LNHDA and CDR2 SQIVND (reference sequence). CDR3 sequence reads: CATETGKIGEQYF. CDR3 DNA: TGTGCCACAGAGACAGGGAAAATTGGAGAGCAGTACTTC.

This rearrangement joins TRBV7-2 to TRBJ2-5, with 9 positions matching TRBD2. This CDR3 has 16 residues. Germline V gene data show CDR1 as SGHTA and CDR2 as FQGNSA. V was pared by 0 bases and J by 1 base, with 3 bases of the junction left unmatched. CDR3 bases: TGTGCCAGCAGCTTAGCGGGCGGGGGGGTCCAAGAGACCCAGTACTTC. This gives the protein CASSLAGGGVQETQYF. The full variable domain, completed using reference TRBV7-2 and TRBJ2-5, is GAGVSQSPSNKVTEKGKDVELRCDPISGHTALYWYRQSLGQGLEFLIYFQGNSAPDKSGLPSDRFSAERTGGSVSTLTIQRTQQEDSAVYLCASSLAGGGVQETQYFGPGTRLLVL.

The chain is built from TRBV2 and TRBJ1-2, with a tentative D call TRBD1 (6 bases). V lost 8 bases and J 7 bases, leaving 23 bases between the germline ends. CDR1 and CDR2 (germline): SNHLY, FYNNEI. This CDR3 contains 15 residues. The CDR3 nucleotides read TGTGCCAGCGGCCTAGGAGGGGGGGAATATGGTGGCTACACCTTC. Translating gives CASGLGGGEYGGYTF. Together with reference TRBV2 and TRBJ1-2, the CDR3 gives the full variable domain: EPEVTQTPSHQVTQMGQEVILRCVPISNHLYFYWYRQILGQKVEFLVSFYNNEISEKSEIFDDQFSVERPDGSNFTLKIRSTKLEDSAMYFCASGLGGGEYGGYTFGSGTRLTVV.

This clone occurred a few times. The chain combines TRBV27 with TRBJ1-5; 7 bases line up with TRBD1. The CDR3 is 15 residues long. Germline CDR1 and CDR2: MNHEY and SMNVEV (reference sequence). The V segment lost 4 bases and the J segment 4 bases; nucleotides outside the gene matches: 7. CDR3 coding DNA: TGTGCCAGCAGTTCCGGGACAGCGTATAATCAGCCCCAGCATTTT. Amino acids: CASSSGTAYNQPQHF.